A selection of T cell receptor beta chains follows, all from one sample in a study of T cell responses to AZD1222 COVID-19 vaccine. Assay used: immunoSEQ multiplex PCR; TCRdb lists only in-frame clones, some missing. Among about 100,000 clones listed, approximately 89% were seen once. Material: peripheral blood, obtained on day 0 of MenACWY control vaccination. Receptors were obtained from an adult in good health. The CDR3 runs from the conserved cysteine through the conserved F or W. Not all rows give a size; the values are once, few, many and, for expanded clones, a class.

abundance	j_gene	v_gene	CDR3aa
-	TRBJ2-5	TRBV27	CASSYLGPSETQYF
-	TRBJ1-2	TRBV19	CASSETGEGYTF
-	TRBJ2-7	TRBV28	CASSLFRQIPGGQYF
-	TRBJ2-5	TRBV11-2	CASSLEPLGGVETQYF
-	TRBJ2-1	TRBV5-1	CASSLIPGQYNEQFF
-	TRBJ2-1	TRBV11-2	CASSDGRRAVNEQFF
-	TRBJ1-1	TRBV6-5	CASRTGVNTEAFF
-	TRBJ2-7	TRBV4-3	CASSQGRSYEQYF
-	TRBJ1-2	TRBV27	CASTSAGLGANYGYTF
-	TRBJ1-1	TRBV7-2	CASSSDPAGARTEAFF
-	TRBJ2-3	TRBV4-1	CASSQDRRGFGDTQYF
-	TRBJ2-7	TRBV7-8	CASSLFGLNYEQYF
-	TRBJ2-7	TRBV11-2	CASSDSTGPYEQYF
few	TRBJ2-1	TRBV19	CASSQGGGNEQFF
-	TRBJ1-1	TRBV25-1	CASSTWNTEAFF
once	TRBJ2-3	TRBV19	CASRGRQGQVRDTQYF
once	TRBJ1-1	TRBV6-5	CASSPLGAGTEAFF
-	TRBJ1-3	TRBV18	CASSPRWTGPSSGNTIYF
-	TRBJ1-5	TRBV6-2/TRBV6-3	CASSYFQPFDQPQHF
-	TRBJ2-1	TRBV4-1	CASSQNIGFLAGSSYNEQFF